This T cell receptor (beta chain) appears in the sequencing data of a study of cytomegalovirus exposure and HLA in healthy donors. Study overall: An early release of data contained tens of millions of unique TCRs, which came from HLA-typed donors.

The primer mix had 60 Vbeta and 13 Jbeta primers. This table comes from immunoSEQ multiplex PCR, and its TCRdb copy is limited to in-frame clones, with some not included. The repertoire holds 50,000 to 65,000 clones, approximately 71% seen once, with roughly 23% in the top ten. Germline V gene sequence: CDR1 SGHNT, CDR2 YYREEE (reference sequence). The CDR3 spans 15 residues. Germline trimming cut 1 base from V and 7 bases from J; bases unmatched to any gene: 6. The sample comprised PBMCs. The chain recombines TRBV5-4 with TRBJ2-1; TRBD2 matches at 9 bases. The clonotype comes from a man aged 45-65 years in good health and CMV-seropositive. Written as DNA, the CDR3 is TGTGCCAGCAGCTTGTCTCCTAGCGGGACAAATGAGCAGTTCTTC. This codes for CASSLSPSGTNEQFF.